Below, 15 T cell receptor beta chains from the same sample are listed, as sequenced in a study of cytomegalovirus exposure and HLA in healthy donors. Primers included in the PCR were 60 Vbeta and 13 Jbeta primers. The repertoire was sequenced with immunoSEQ multiplex PCR; TCRdb's copy has only in-frame clones and lacks some. The table shows 85,000 to 100,000 clones, with 77% occurring only once. The sample taken for sequencing was PBMCs. The source is a woman aged 40 to 49 in good health and CMV-seronegative.

CDR3 DNA: TGTGCTAGTGGTACCTCCCAGGGGGCTTGGTCACCCCTCCACTTT. This codes for CASGTSQGAWSPLHF. The chain has TRBV12-5 and TRBJ1-6, with 8 bases aligning to TRBD1. Trimming removed 5 bases from V and 10 bases from J; junction bases left unmatched: 10. This CDR3 has 15 amino acids. The germline V gene encodes CDR1 LGHNT and CDR2 FRNRAP. The full variable domain, completed using reference TRBV12-5 and TRBJ1-6, is DARVTQTPRHKVTEMGQEVTMRCQPILGHNTVFWYRQTMMQGLELLAYFRNRAPLDDSGMPKDRFSAEMPDATLATLKIQPSEPRDSAVYFCASGTSQGAWSPLHFGNGTRLTVT.

This clone turned up a few times. This chain links TRBV5-1 with TRBJ2-7; 9 bases agree with TRBD1. V lost 4 bases and J lost 2; bases outside the gene matches: 4. CDR3 length: 14 residues. Germline loops: CDR1 SGHRS, CDR2 YFSETQ. Here the CDR3 DNA reads TGCGCCAGCAGCACCCGGACAGGGGCCTACGAGCAGTACTTC. As protein: CASSTRTGAYEQYF.

V is TRBV5-1 and J is TRBJ1-1; 7 nucleotides match TRBD1. In germline, CDR1 is SGHRS, CDR2 YFSETQ. Losses at the gene ends were 3 bases for V and 1 base for J; bases not matched to a gene: 3. The CDR3 is made up of 14 amino acids. The CDR3 nucleotides are TGCGCCAGCAGCTACCGGGACAGGAACACTGAAGCTTTCTTT. Amino acids: CASSYRDRNTEAFF.

This clone was counted a few times. This chain uses TRBV11-2 with TRBJ2-3, with D perhaps matching TRBD2 (5 bases). V shed 3 bases and J shed 0 bases, with 16 bases lying between them. There are 17 residues in the CDR3. The germline gives CDR1 SGHAT, CDR2 FQNNGV. The DNA for the CDR3 is TGTGCCAGCAGCTTCCGGCCCGGGGTCGCTAGCACAGATACGCAGTATTTT. Translated: CASSFRPGVASTDTQYF.

The rearrangement uses TRBV5-1 and TRBJ1-2, with D possibly being TRBD1 (6 bases). Per the germline V gene, CDR1 is SGHRS and CDR2 is YFSETQ. The CDR3 has 13 residues. The V gene lost 4 bases and the J gene lost 8 bases, with 15 bases spanning the gap. The CDR3 DNA is TGCGCCAGCAGCCCCGGCCCGGGGGGCGGCTACACCTTC. Translation gives CASSPGPGGGYTF.

The V gene is TRBV4-1, the J gene TRBJ2-5; no reliable D call. The ends were cut back, 2 bases at V and 4 bases at J, with 11 bases in the middle. This CDR3 is 14 amino acids long. Germline CDR1 MGHRA, CDR2 YSYEKL. The CDR3 loop reads CASSQSTKPETQYF. The CDR3 region has the DNA TGCGCCAGCAGCCAAAGCACTAAGCCAGAGACCCAGTACTTC.

The chain recombines TRBV28 with TRBJ1-5; TRBD1 matches 8 bases. Trimming cost V 4 bases and J 6 bases; bases outside gene matches: 11. CDR1 MDHEN and CDR2 SYDVKM come from the germline V gene. The CDR3 has 16 residues. The CDR3 DNA sequence: TGTGCCAGCAGTTCTTGGACAGGGCCCCAGGGTCAGCCCCAGCATTTT. This codes for CASSSWTGPQGQPQHF.

The chain has TRBV4-3 and TRBJ1-2; TRBD1 agrees at 9 bases. Germline trimming cut 3 bases from V and 6 bases from J; bases unmatched to any gene: 5. CDR3 length: 14 amino acids. CDR1 is LGHNA, CDR2 YSLEER, per germline. The CDR3 protein is CASSQDRGWDGYTF. CDR3 bases: TGCGCCAGCAGCCAGGACAGGGGATGGGATGGCTACACCTTC.

The chain has TRBV4-2 and TRBJ2-5; 14 nucleotides line up with TRBD2. The CDR3 sequence is 16 residues long. J gave up 2 bases and V 4 bases, and 3 bases lay outside the gene matches. Germline V gene lookup returns CDR1 LGHNA and CDR2 YNFKEQ. The CDR3 DNA reads TGTGCCAGCAGCCTCGGGACTAGCGGGGGACAAGAGACCCAGTACTTC. Protein sequence: CASSLGTSGGQETQYF.

V usage is TRBV19 and J usage is TRBJ2-7; D ambiguous. With 9 bases removed from V and 6 bases from J, the gap between germline ends came to 6 bases. The germline CDR1 and CDR2 sequences are LNHDA and SQIVND (reference sequence). The CDR3 length is 9 residues. The CDR3 DNA is TGTGCCAGCTATCGCGAGCAGTACTTC. Protein product: CASYREQYF.

This clone was recorded a few times. It differs at one base from a far larger clone, so likely a read error. This chain connects TRBV25-1 to TRBJ1-1; D is undetermined. CDR3 length: 13 residues. The V end was cut by 4 bases, the J end by 1 base, with 7 bases between. Germline-derived CDR1 and CDR2 are MGHDK and SYGVNS. CDR3 in amino acids: CASSGRENTEAFF. The CDR3 nucleotides are TGTGCCAGCAGTGGAAGAGAGAACACTGAAGCTTTCTTT.

The rearrangement links TRBV10-1 to TRBJ1-1, with 8 bases identical to TRBD1. With V trimmed by 1 base and J by 1 base, 2 bases remained unmatched. The CDR3 has 15 residues. CDR1 is WNHNN, CDR2 SYGVQD, per germline (reference sequence). CDR3 loop: CASSEYGQGNTEAFF. The CDR3, as DNA: TGCGCCAGCAGTGAGTATGGACAGGGGAACACTGAAGCTTTCTTT.

This chain links TRBV5-1 with TRBJ1-1; tentative D call: TRBD1 (5 bases). This CDR3 comprises 13 residues. Trimming took off 3 bases at V and 2 bases at J, with 8 bases between the two ends. Germline V CDR1 and CDR2: SGHRS, YFSETQ. The CDR3 DNA is TGCGCCAGCAGCTCGACAGTTAACACTGAAGCTTTCTTT. This translates into CASSSTVNTEAFF.

The chain joins TRBV7-2 to TRBJ2-7; 11 positions match TRBD2. The trim removed 5 bases at V and 6 bases at J, leaving 3 bases unmatched. CDR3 size: 13 residues. Germline CDR1 reads SGHTA; CDR2 reads FQGNSA. The CDR3 nucleotides are TGTGCCAGCAGCCTTAGCGGGGGGGCCGAGCAGTACTTC. As protein: CASSLSGGAEQYF.

The rearrangement uses TRBV27 and TRBJ2-7; possibly TRBD2 for D (5 bases). V was trimmed by 5 bases and J by 4 bases, leaving 24 bases between them. The CDR3 extends over 17 amino acids. Germline V CDR1 and CDR2: MNHEY, SMNVEV (reference sequence). CDR3 region: CASSLPEDGVGVYEQYF. CDR3 sequence (DNA): TGTGCCAGCAGTCTACCTGAGGACGGGGTTGGGGTTTACGAGCAGTACTTC.